This TCR beta chain was sequenced during a study of regulatory T cells in long-lasting Graves disease. Study context: Treatment with antithyroid drugs for over 5 years, together with positive TSH receptor antibodies, meant persistent Graves' disease. Findings and caveats of the study: It is possible that accuracy was reduced by the small size of the sample.

Building the TCR beta libraries relied on iRepertoire HTBI primers, and CDR3 regions underwent Arm-PCR. TCRdb ran MiXCR on the multiplex PCR reads and lists one entry per CDR3 protein. The sample gives over 250,000 distinct CDR3 sequences, roughly a fifth of which show up once; approximately 53% is in the top ten. The time point denotes: persistent/refractory GD, antithyroid drugs over 5 years with positive TRAb. PBMCs provided the RNA from which the TCR library was made. Graves' disease diagnoses used American Thyroid Association guidelines. This clonotype was seen repeatedly, ten times or more. Antigen: not known. Sequenced here: peripheral blood mononuclear cells (PBMCs), sampled when the disease was refractory, from a patient treated with antithyroid drugs. This TCR was recovered from a female donor with Graves disease.

The CDR3 region is CASSPVREAGHEQYF. The CDR3 coding sequence is TGTGCCAGCAGTCCCGTCCGGGAGGCCGGGCACGAGCAGTACTTC. The V call is TRBV27, the J call TRBJ2-7, with TRBD2 matching 7 bases. The J segment lost 5 bases and the V segment lost 5 bases, leaving 12 bases of the junction unmatched. Germline loops: CDR1 MNHEY, CDR2 SMNVEV (reference sequence). The CDR3 is made up of 15 amino acids.